The 24 T cell receptor beta chains given below trace back to one sample, sequenced in a study of blood T cell repertoires in COVID-19. Measured with immunoSEQ multiplex PCR; TCRdb has only the in-frame clones, and not every one. The sample holds approximately 500,000 clones, roughly nine tenths seen once. Sequenced: peripheral blood. The receptors shown here come from a man aged 18 to 30 with COVID-19, enrolled during active disease.

The V and J genes are TRBV2 and TRBJ1-2; D unresolved. This CDR3 contains 10 residues. Trimming stripped 10 bases from V and 8 bases from J, with 11 bases between. CDR1 and CDR2 from the germline V gene are SNHLY and FYNNEI. The CDR3 bases are TGTGCCACCTATGAGGCAGGCTACACCTTC. It specifies CATYEAGYTF.

This clone occurred once. The chain is built from TRBV5-4 and TRBJ2-1; 13 nucleotides line up with TRBD2. This CDR3 comprises 15 residues. Germline values: CDR1 SGHNT, CDR2 YYREEE (reference sequence). The J segment lost 5 bases and the V segment lost 2 bases, leaving 1 base of the junction unmatched. The CDR3, as DNA: TGTGCCAGCAGCTTCGGACTAGCGGGAGACAATGAGCAGTTCTTC. It encodes CASSFGLAGDNEQFF.

The genes are TRBV5-5 and TRBJ2-7; D is unclear. Germline loops: CDR1 SGHKS, CDR2 YYEKEE (reference sequence). The V gene lost 2 bases and the J gene lost 2 bases, with 8 bases spanning the gap. CDR3 size: 13 residues. Written as DNA, the CDR3 is TGTGCCAGCAGCTTCACTTTGACCTACGAGCAGTACTTC. Translating gives CASSFTLTYEQYF.

CDR3 in amino acids: CASSLVGGLATNNEQFF. CDR3 in DNA: TGTGCCAGCAGCTTGGTGGGAGGACTAGCGACCAACAATGAGCAGTTCTTC. The genes are TRBV7-6 and TRBJ2-1; 9 bases are shared with TRBD2. The CDR3 totals 17 residues. J was trimmed by 5 bases and V by 3 bases; bases with no gene match: 11. The germline V gene encodes CDR1 SGHVS and CDR2 FNYEAQ.

The V and J genes are TRBV9 and TRBJ2-1, with D maybe TRBD2 (6 bases). This CDR3 has 16 amino acids. CDR1 and CDR2 from the germline V gene are SGDLS and YYNGEE. The ends were cut back, 3 bases at V and 7 bases at J, with 20 bases in the middle. In DNA, the CDR3 is TGTGCCAGCAGCGCCTCGGAGGGCGCGGTATGGAATGAGCAGTTCTTC. It specifies CASSASEGAVWNEQFF.

The rearrangement joins TRBV11-3 to TRBJ2-1; no definite D call. The V gene lost 0 bases and the J gene lost 9 bases, with 12 bases spanning the gap. Germline CDR1 and CDR2: SGHNT and YENEEA. The CDR3 totals 14 residues. The CDR3 spells CASSLDIVSGEQFF. CDR3 sequence (DNA): TGTGCCAGCAGCTTAGATATAGTTTCGGGTGAGCAGTTCTTC.

This clone was seen just once. The chain couples TRBV18 to TRBJ1-1, with no clear D. The CDR3 loop spans 14 amino acids. The V end lost 4 bases, the J end lost 2 bases, and 11 bases lay between the germline ends. CDR1 is KGHSH and CDR2 is LQKENI in the germline V gene. The CDR3 DNA reads TGTGCCAGCTCACGCAACCAGGCAAACACTGAAGCTTTCTTT. As protein: CASSRNQANTEAFF.

This clone was recorded at least ten times. This sequence joins TRBV5-8 and TRBJ2-5; 10 bases fit TRBD1. Losses at the gene ends were 4 bases for V and 5 bases for J; bases not matched to a gene: 8. The CDR3 is made up of 15 amino acids. Looked up from germline, CDR1 is SGHTS and CDR2 is YDEGEE. DNA for the CDR3: TGTGCCAGCAGCCACCGGACAGGGGGAGTGGAGACCCAGTACTTC. Residues: CASSHRTGGVETQYF.

This chain links TRBV18 with TRBJ2-7; 7 nucleotides line up with TRBD1. CDR3 size: 12 residues. J was trimmed by 4 bases and V by 4 bases; bases with no gene match: 1. The germline V gene has CDR1 KGHSH and CDR2 LQKENI. The CDR3 nucleotides read TGTGCCAGCTCACTACAGGGGTACGAGCAGTACTTC. This translates into CASSLQGYEQYF.

The V and J genes are TRBV19 and TRBJ2-3, with TRBD1 matching over 8 bases. Losses at the gene ends were 4 bases for V and 8 bases for J; bases not matched to a gene: 11. This CDR3 region has 15 residues. Per germline, CDR1 LNHDA and CDR2 SQIVND (reference sequence). Here the CDR3 DNA reads TGTGCCAGTAGTACCGGGACCAGGGGGCCCGGTACGCAGTATTTT. Its protein is CASSTGTRGPGTQYF.

The chain combines TRBV28 with TRBJ1-2; 10 positions match TRBD1. This CDR3 has 14 residues. CDR1 and CDR2 from the germline V gene are MDHEN and SYDVKM. J gave up 4 bases and V 5 bases, and 4 bases lay outside the gene matches. This chain's CDR3 is CASSGQGEGYGYTF. As DNA, the CDR3 is TGTGCCAGCAGTGGACAGGGGGAAGGCTATGGCTACACCTTC.

The CDR3 here is CASSSDRDGELFF. In DNA form, the CDR3 reads TGTGCCAGTTCGAGCGACCGGGACGGGGAGCTGTTTTTT. The rearrangement links TRBV18 to TRBJ2-2, with D tentatively TRBD2 (5 bases). CDR3 length equals 13 residues. Germline lookup yields CDR1 KGHSH and CDR2 LQKENI. V dropped 9 bases and J dropped 7 bases, with 15 bases sitting between them.

This chain links TRBV10-3 with TRBJ2-5, with 7 bases identical to TRBD1. Germline V gives CDR1 ENHRY, CDR2 SYGVKD. The trim removed 1 base at V and 3 bases at J, leaving 2 bases unmatched. The CDR3 has 14 residues. The CDR3 spells CAISEYGTEETQYF. CDR3 coding DNA: TGTGCCATCAGTGAGTACGGGACAGAAGAGACCCAGTACTTC.

The chain carries TRBV2 and TRBJ1-2, with TRBD1 as a possible D gene (6 bases). V lost 7 bases and J lost 4, with 16 bases in between. The V gene's germline CDR1 is SNHLY and CDR2 FYNNEI. The CDR3 is 14 residues long. The CDR3 region has the DNA TGTGCCAGCAAACCCAGGGGCGTCGGCTATGGCTACACCTTC. Translation gives CASKPRGVGYGYTF.

This clone showed up just once. The chain uses TRBV5-1 and TRBJ2-1; 7 bases fit TRBD1. This CDR3 is 15 amino acids long. Trimming removed 3 bases from V and 3 bases from J; junction bases left unmatched: 6. Germline lookup yields CDR1 SGHRS and CDR2 YFSETQ. The CDR3: CASSSTGADYNEQFF. CDR3 nucleotides: TGCGCCAGCAGCTCCACAGGGGCTGACTACAATGAGCAGTTCTTC.

This clone was observed once. The chain links TRBV7-9 to TRBJ2-7, with TRBD2 identical over 10 bases. The CDR3 loop spans 15 amino acids. The germline CDR1 and CDR2 sequences are SEHNR and FQNEAQ (reference sequence). The V segment lost 5 bases and the J segment 9 bases; nucleotides outside the gene matches: 13. The CDR3 region has the DNA TGTGCCAGCAGCCATGCCGGGACTAGCGAATTTAGGCAGTACTTC. It is translated as CASSHAGTSEFRQYF.

The V call is TRBV6-5, the J call TRBJ2-5, with D possibly TRBD2 on 6 matching bases. The CDR3 is 14 residues long. The V end lost 5 bases, the J end lost 1 base, and 11 bases lay between the germline ends. CDR1 and CDR2 (germline): MNHEY, SVGAGI. The CDR3 loop is CASSPGGPQETQYF. The DNA of the CDR3 is TGTGCCAGCAGTCCCGGGGGTCCCCAAGAGACCCAGTACTTC.

This rearrangement joins TRBV7-9 to TRBJ1-6; 8 positions match TRBD1. There are 13 residues in the CDR3. Looked up from germline, CDR1 is SEHNR and CDR2 is FQNEAQ (reference sequence). J lost 9 bases, V lost 5 bases, and 3 bases had no gene match. CDR3 DNA sequence: TGTGCCAGCAGCCAAGACAGGGGTTCACCCCTCCACTTT. Its translation: CASSQDRGSPLHF. Complete variable domain (other parts from reference TRBV7-9 and TRBJ1-6): DTGVSQNPRHKITKRGQNVTFRCDPISEHNRLYWYRQTLGQGPEFLTYFQNEAQLEKSRLLSDRFSAERPKGSFSTLEIQRTEQGDSAMYLCASSQDRGSPLHFGNGTRLTVT.

This chain joins TRBV10-2 and TRBJ2-2; 13 bases match TRBD2. There are 17 residues in the CDR3. Trimming at V came to 3 bases and at J to 1 base, leaving 2 bases not matched to a gene. Germline CDR1 WSHSY, CDR2 SAAADI. The CDR3: CASSDWTSGRNTGELFF. The CDR3 DNA is TGCGCCAGCAGTGATTGGACTAGCGGGAGGAACACCGGGGAGCTGTTTTTT.

The J gene is TRBJ2-2, the V gene TRBV21-1; TRBD2 is the table's D call, not checked against the DNA. TRBV21-1 is described as a pseudogene. The length of the CDR3 is 16 residues. DNA for the CDR3: TGTGCCAGCAGCAAAATCGGTGGCGGAAACACCGGGGAGCTGTTTTTT. Amino acids: CASSKIGGGNTGELFF.

This chain uses TRBV7-6 with TRBJ2-5; possible D gene TRBD1, 5 bases. V lost 1 base and J 5 bases, leaving 20 bases between the germline ends. The CDR3 totals 17 residues. Germline V lookup: CDR1 SGHVS, CDR2 FNYEAQ. CDR3 region: CASSLEGPADPMETQYF. CDR3 nucleotides: TGTGCCAGCAGCTTAGAGGGGCCGGCGGACCCAATGGAGACCCAGTACTTC.

The sample holds one count of this clone. In the same sample, other DNA sequences code for this CDR3. This rearrangement joins TRBV5-1 to TRBJ2-1; 11 bases map to TRBD1. The germline CDR1 and CDR2 sequences are SGHRS and YFSETQ. V trimming: 3 bases; J trimming: 4 bases; junction bases outside the gene matches: 3. CDR3 length: 15 residues. CDR3 amino acids: CASSSGTGGYNEQFF. The CDR3 bases are TGCGCCAGCAGCTCCGGGACAGGGGGGTACAATGAGCAGTTCTTC.

There are a few counts of this clone. V usage is TRBV3-1 (or the pseudogene TRBV3-2) and J usage is TRBJ2-7, with no clear D. Germline CDR1 reads LGHDT; CDR2 reads YNNKEL (reference sequence). Trimming removed 1 base at V and 7 bases at J, with 17 bases between. CDR3 size: 15 residues. The CDR3 DNA follows: TGTGCCAGCAGCCAAGGGTACCTAGACGCGGTAGAGCAGTACTTC. Translation gives CASSQGYLDAVEQYF.

The genes are TRBV18 and TRBJ2-2; a possible D gene is TRBD1 (6 bases). The V end was cut by 3 bases, the J end by 2 bases, with 10 bases between. CDR1 is KGHSH, CDR2 LQKENI, per germline. The CDR3 has 15 residues. CDR3 sequence reads: CASSPWGPNTGELFF. In DNA form, the CDR3 reads TGTGCCAGCTCACCTTGGGGGCCTAACACCGGGGAGCTGTTTTTT.